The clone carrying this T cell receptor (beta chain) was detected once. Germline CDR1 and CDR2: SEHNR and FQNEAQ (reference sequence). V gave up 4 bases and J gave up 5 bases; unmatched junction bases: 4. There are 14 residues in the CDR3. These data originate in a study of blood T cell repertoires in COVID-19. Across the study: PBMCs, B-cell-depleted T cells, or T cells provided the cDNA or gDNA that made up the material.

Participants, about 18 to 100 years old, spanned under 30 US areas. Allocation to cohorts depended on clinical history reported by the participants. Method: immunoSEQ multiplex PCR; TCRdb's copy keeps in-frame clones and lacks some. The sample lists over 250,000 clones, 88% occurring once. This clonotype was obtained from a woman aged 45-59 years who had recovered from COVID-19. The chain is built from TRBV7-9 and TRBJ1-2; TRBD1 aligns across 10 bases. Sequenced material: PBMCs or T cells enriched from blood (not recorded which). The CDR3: CASSSRTGGYGYTF. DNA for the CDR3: TGTGCCAGCAGCTCCAGGACAGGGGGATATGGCTACACCTTC.